The rows below give T cell receptor beta chains drawn from one sample of a study of T-cell memory formation after mild COVID-19. TCRdb re-analysed the 5' RACE reads in MiXCR, keeping a single row per CDR3 protein. Of 100,000 to 150,000 distinct CDR3 sequences in the sample, more than 15% were seen once. Sequences were obtained from PBMCs or a T cell subset sorted from them (not recorded which). These receptors all come from an adult woman who had mild COVID-19 (a few samples of this study predate the infection). Cell type and time point are not known. CDR3s include the opening cysteine and the closing phenylalanine or tryptophan. Each record gives: clone size, J gene, V gene, D gene, CDR3 protein, CDR3 DNA. A D gene is named only where the DNA matches it firmly. Clone size is not always given. Where it is, it says once, few, many or a class for expanded clones.

NA	TRBJ1-4	TRBV12-3/TRBV12-4	NA	CASSALKGGVGGLFF	TGTGCCAGCAGTGCACTTAAAGGGGGGGTAGGCGGACTGTTTTTT
NA	TRBJ1-2	TRBV7-6	TRBD1	CASSLTAGGNYGYTF	TGTGCCAGCAGCTTAACGGCAGGGGGCAACTATGGCTACACCTTC
few	TRBJ2-6	TRBV7-2	NA	CASSLAGGANVLTF	TGTGCCAGCAGCTTAGCGGGAGGGGCCAACGTCCTGACTTTC
many	TRBJ2-3	TRBV4-3	TRBD2	CASSLGTSGASTDTQYF	TGCGCCAGCAGCCTTGGGACTAGCGGGGCTAGCACAGATACGCAGTATTTT
few	TRBJ2-1	TRBV9	NA	CASSVDNSYNEQFF	TGTGCCAGCAGCGTGGACAACTCCTACAATGAGCAGTTCTTC
NA	TRBJ2-7	TRBV12-3/TRBV12-4	TRBD1	CASSFRTGGYEQYF	TGTGCCAGCAGTTTTAGGACAGGGGGCTACGAGCAGTACTTC
NA	TRBJ2-2	TRBV24-1	TRBD2	CATSDPPGLAGVGELFF	TGTGCCACCAGTGATCCCCCGGGACTAGCGGGAGTAGGGGAGCTGTTTTTT
few	TRBJ2-5	TRBV5-6	NA	CASSLQGQETQYF	TGTGCCAGCAGCTTGCAGGGCCAAGAGACCCAGTACTTC
NA	TRBJ1-4	TRBV6-1	NA	CASSDRWQGNEKLFF	TGTGCCAGCAGTGATAGGTGGCAGGGGAATGAAAAACTGTTTTTT
many	TRBJ2-1	TRBV13	TRBD2	CASLLAGGQDEQFF	TGTGCCAGTCTGCTAGCGGGAGGTCAGGATGAGCAGTTCTTC
NA	TRBJ1-2	TRBV30	NA	CAWSRQVYGYTF	TGTGCCTGGAGTCGGCAAGTCTATGGCTACACCTTC
few	TRBJ1-1	TRBV30	NA	CAWGGDTEAFF	TGTGCCTGGGGGGGGGACACTGAAGCTTTCTTT
many	TRBJ2-1	TRBV16	NA	CASSQTGSSYNEQFF	TGTGCCAGCAGCCAAACAGGGAGCTCCTACAATGAGCAGTTCTTC
many	TRBJ2-3	TRBV19	NA	CASSSGPDADTQYF	TGTGCCAGTAGCAGCGGACCAGATGCAGATACGCAGTATTTT
few	TRBJ2-3	TRBV30	NA	CAWSGGVRPTDTQYF	TGTGCCTGGAGTGGGGGGGTGCGTCCCACAGATACGCAGTATTTT
few	TRBJ2-1	TRBV4-1	TRBD1	CASSQVGTGFYNEQFF	TGCGCCAGCAGCCAAGTAGGGACAGGGTTCTACAATGAGCAGTTCTTC
NA	TRBJ2-7	TRBV6-2/TRBV6-3	NA	CASSPRGSSSHEQYF	TGTGCCAGCAGTCCCCGGGGCTCCTCTTCCCACGAGCAGTACTTC
few	TRBJ2-1	TRBV27	TRBD1	CASSSTGTGDNNEQFF	TGTGCCAGCAGTTCCACCGGGACAGGGGATAACAATGAGCAGTTCTTC
NA	TRBJ1-2	TRBV6-5	NA	CASYRRAADNYGYTF	TGTGCCAGTTATCGGCGGGCAGCAGATAACTATGGCTACACCTTC
few	TRBJ2-1	TRBV6-4	TRBD2	CASSLLAGASDEQFF	TGTGCCAGCAGTTTACTAGCGGGAGCAAGCGATGAGCAGTTCTTC